These T cell receptor beta chains were read from a single sample in a study of PD-L1 blockade in urothelial cancer. TCRdb keeps only in-frame clones here, not all; method: immunoSEQ multiplex PCR. The table shows around 70,000 clones, with around 90% occurring only once. The specimen was PBMCs, collected around atezolizumab (anti-PD-L1) treatment. Receptors originate from a man between 70 and 80 years old with urothelial cancer. CDR3s include the opening cysteine and the closing phenylalanine or tryptophan. Each record gives: J gene, D gene, clone size, V gene, CDR3 protein, CDR3 DNA. The D gene is left open where the match is weak. Some rows have no size entry. The others give once, few or many, or a class for an expanded clone.

j_call: TRBJ1-1
d_call: .
clone_size: .
v_call: TRBV6-5
cdr3_aa: CASSLPGGREAFF
cdr3_nt: TGTGCCAGCAGTTTGCCGGGGGGTCGGGAAGCTTTCTTT

j_call: TRBJ2-7
d_call: TRBD1
clone_size: once
v_call: TRBV28
cdr3_aa: CASSSPPGQGPREQYF
cdr3_nt: TGTGCCAGCAGTTCCCCGCCCGGACAGGGGCCCAGGGAGCAGTACTTC

j_call: TRBJ2-2
d_call: .
clone_size: .
v_call: TRBV5-1
cdr3_aa: CASSLGGANTGELFF
cdr3_nt: TGCGCCAGCAGCCTTGGAGGGGCGAACACCGGGGAGCTGTTTTTT

j_call: TRBJ2-2
d_call: TRBD2
clone_size: .
v_call: TRBV7-3
cdr3_aa: CASSRVAGGVVGELFF
cdr3_nt: TGTGCCAGCAGCCGGGTAGCGGGAGGTGTTGTCGGGGAGCTGTTTTTT

j_call: TRBJ2-1
d_call: TRBD2
clone_size: .
v_call: TRBV18
cdr3_aa: CASSPPGLSPRGFF
cdr3_nt: TGTGCCAGCTCACCACCGGGACTATCGCCAAGAGGATTCTTC

j_call: TRBJ2-2
d_call: .
clone_size: .
v_call: TRBV18
cdr3_aa: CASSPGPGELFF
cdr3_nt: TGTGCCAGCTCACCGGGCCCCGGGGAGCTGTTTTTT

j_call: TRBJ2-1
d_call: TRBD2
clone_size: once
v_call: TRBV5-1
cdr3_aa: CASSLRTSGQSSSYNEQFF
cdr3_nt: TGCGCCAGCAGCTTGAGAACTAGCGGCCAGTCTAGCTCCTACAATGAGCAGTTCTTC

j_call: TRBJ2-2
d_call: TRBD1
clone_size: once
v_call: TRBV7-6
cdr3_aa: CASSLRDRAGAGELFF
cdr3_nt: TGTGCCAGCAGCTTACGGGACAGGGCTGGCGCCGGGGAGCTGTTTTTT

j_call: TRBJ2-3
d_call: .
clone_size: .
v_call: TRBV9
cdr3_aa: CASSVFNSPDTQYF
cdr3_nt: TGTGCCAGCAGCGTATTCAACTCCCCAGATACGCAGTATTTT

j_call: TRBJ2-1
d_call: .
clone_size: .
v_call: TRBV5-6
cdr3_aa: CASSLWRGLFDSEQFF
cdr3_nt: TGTGCCAGCAGCTTGTGGAGGGGGCTCTTCGATAGTGAGCAGTTCTTC

j_call: TRBJ1-2
d_call: TRBD1
clone_size: .
v_call: TRBV5-6
cdr3_aa: CASSLPGQVIYGYTF
cdr3_nt: TGTGCCAGCAGCTTACCGGGACAGGTCATTTATGGCTACACCTTC

j_call: TRBJ2-7
d_call: TRBD1
clone_size: .
v_call: TRBV6-1
cdr3_aa: CASSEVRDRGFDEQYF
cdr3_nt: TGTGCCAGCAGTGAAGTACGTGACAGGGGGTTTGACGAGCAGTACTTC

j_call: TRBJ2-3
d_call: .
clone_size: .
v_call: TRBV5-4
cdr3_aa: CASSLTDRTDTQYF
cdr3_nt: TGTGCCAGCAGCTTGACAGATCGCACAGATACGCAGTATTTT

j_call: TRBJ2-1
d_call: .
clone_size: .
v_call: TRBV5-1
cdr3_aa: CASSFRGGNEQFF
cdr3_nt: TGCGCCAGCAGCTTTAGGGGAGGCAATGAGCAGTTCTTC

j_call: TRBJ1-2
d_call: TRBD1
clone_size: .
v_call: TRBV19
cdr3_aa: CASSPSGTERHYGYTF
cdr3_nt: TGTGCCAGTAGTCCCTCCGGGACAGAGCGCCACTATGGCTACACCTTC

j_call: TRBJ2-1
d_call: TRBD2
clone_size: once
v_call: TRBV28
cdr3_aa: CASSENVAGRDEQFF
cdr3_nt: TGTGCCAGCAGTGAGAATGTAGCGGGCCGGGATGAGCAGTTCTTC

j_call: TRBJ2-3
d_call: .
clone_size: .
v_call: TRBV27
cdr3_aa: CASSLSAGPTDTQYF
cdr3_nt: TGTGCCAGCAGTTTATCGGCAGGGCCCACAGATACGCAGTATTTT

j_call: TRBJ1-1
d_call: .
clone_size: once
v_call: TRBV11-2
cdr3_aa: CASSFLTALNTEAFF
cdr3_nt: TGTGCCAGCAGCTTTTTGACAGCTTTGAACACTGAAGCTTTCTTT

j_call: TRBJ2-5
d_call: TRBD2
clone_size: .
v_call: TRBV4-1
cdr3_aa: CASSPGGRQETQYF
cdr3_nt: TGCGCCAGCAGCCCGGGGGGGAGACAAGAGACCCAGTACTTC

j_call: TRBJ2-5
d_call: TRBD1
clone_size: .
v_call: TRBV12-5
cdr3_aa: CASGLVLRTGERETQYF
cdr3_nt: TGTGCTAGTGGTTTGGTACTGAGGACAGGGGAGCGGGAGACCCAGTACTTC

j_call: TRBJ2-7
d_call: TRBD1
clone_size: .
v_call: TRBV9
cdr3_aa: CASSSGGGGEQYF
cdr3_nt: TGTGCCAGCAGCTCAGGGGGCGGCGGCGAGCAGTACTTC

j_call: TRBJ2-5
d_call: TRBD2
clone_size: once
v_call: TRBV5-4
cdr3_aa: CASSFGTSGSGETQYF
cdr3_nt: TGTGCCAGCAGCTTTGGGACTAGCGGGAGTGGAGAGACCCAGTACTTC

j_call: TRBJ2-5
d_call: .
clone_size: .
v_call: TRBV6-1
cdr3_aa: CASSVNGRETQYF
cdr3_nt: TGTGCCAGCAGTGTTAATGGGAGAGAGACCCAGTACTTC

j_call: TRBJ1-2
d_call: .
clone_size: .
v_call: TRBV28
cdr3_aa: CASRGVGGYTF
cdr3_nt: TGTGCCAGCAGGGGTGTCGGGGGCTACACCTTC